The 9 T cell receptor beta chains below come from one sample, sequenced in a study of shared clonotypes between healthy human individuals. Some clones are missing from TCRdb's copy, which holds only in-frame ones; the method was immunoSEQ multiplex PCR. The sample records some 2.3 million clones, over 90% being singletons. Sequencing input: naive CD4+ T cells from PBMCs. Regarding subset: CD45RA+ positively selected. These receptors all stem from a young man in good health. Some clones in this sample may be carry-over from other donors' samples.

The CDR3 protein is CASSLPAADTQYF. The CDR3 nucleotides are TGCGCCAGCAGCTTGCCAGCTGCAGATACGCAGTATTTT. The chain carries TRBV4-1 and TRBJ2-3; D is unclear. The ends were cut back, 5 bases at V and 4 bases at J, with 10 bases in the middle. CDR3 length: 13 residues. From germline, CDR1 is MGHRA and CDR2 YSYEKL.

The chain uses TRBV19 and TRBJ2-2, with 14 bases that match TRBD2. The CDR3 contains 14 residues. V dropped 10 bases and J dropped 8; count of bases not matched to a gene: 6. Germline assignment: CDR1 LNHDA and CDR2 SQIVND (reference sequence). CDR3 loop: CATGLAGVAGELFF. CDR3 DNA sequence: TGTGCCACGGGACTAGCGGGAGTTGCGGGGGAGCTGTTTTTT. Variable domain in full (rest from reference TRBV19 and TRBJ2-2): DGGITQSPKYLFRKEGQNVTLSCEQNLNHDAMYWYRQDPGQGLRLIYYSQIVNDFQKGDIAEGYSVSREKKESFPLTVTSAQKNPTAFYLCATGLAGVAGELFFGEGSRLTVL.

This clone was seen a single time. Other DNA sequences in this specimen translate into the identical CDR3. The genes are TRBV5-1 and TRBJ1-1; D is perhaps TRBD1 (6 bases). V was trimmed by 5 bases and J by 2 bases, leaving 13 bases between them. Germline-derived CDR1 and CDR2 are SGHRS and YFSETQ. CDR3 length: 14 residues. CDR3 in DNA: TGCGCCAGCAGTTTAGCGACAGGTAACACTGAAGCTTTCTTT. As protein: CASSLATGNTEAFF.

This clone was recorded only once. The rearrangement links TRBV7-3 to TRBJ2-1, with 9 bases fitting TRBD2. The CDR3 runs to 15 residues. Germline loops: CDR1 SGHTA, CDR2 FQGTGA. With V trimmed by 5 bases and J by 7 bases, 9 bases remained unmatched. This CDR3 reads CASSLIAGVGNEQFF. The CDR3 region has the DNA TGTGCCAGCAGCCTCATAGCGGGAGTTGGTAATGAGCAGTTCTTC.

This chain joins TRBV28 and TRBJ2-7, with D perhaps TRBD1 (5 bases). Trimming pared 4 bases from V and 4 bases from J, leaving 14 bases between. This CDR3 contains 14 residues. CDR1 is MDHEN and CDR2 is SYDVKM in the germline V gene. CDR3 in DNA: TGTGCCAGCAGTTCGGCAGGGTCGGGTTACGAGCAGTACTTC. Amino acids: CASSSAGSGYEQYF.

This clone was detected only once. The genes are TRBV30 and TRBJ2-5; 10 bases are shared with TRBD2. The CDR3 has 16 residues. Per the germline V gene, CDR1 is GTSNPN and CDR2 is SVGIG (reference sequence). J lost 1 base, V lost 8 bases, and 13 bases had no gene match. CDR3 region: CAGTLAGAIIQETQYF. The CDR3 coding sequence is TGTGCCGGAACCCTAGCGGGGGCAATAATCCAAGAGACCCAGTACTTC.

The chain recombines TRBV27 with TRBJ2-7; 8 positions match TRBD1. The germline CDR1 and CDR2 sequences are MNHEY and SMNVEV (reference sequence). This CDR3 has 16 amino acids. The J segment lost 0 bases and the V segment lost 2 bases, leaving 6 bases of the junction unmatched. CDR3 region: CASSLSRGLSSYEQYF. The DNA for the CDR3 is TGTGCCAGCAGTTTAAGCAGGGGGCTCAGCTCCTACGAGCAGTACTTC.

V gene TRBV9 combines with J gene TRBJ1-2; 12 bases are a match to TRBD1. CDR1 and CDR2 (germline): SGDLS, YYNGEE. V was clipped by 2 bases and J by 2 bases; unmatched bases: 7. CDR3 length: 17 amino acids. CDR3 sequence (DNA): TGTGCCAGCAGCGTCGACTCGGGACAGGGGGCGAACTATGGCTACACCTTC. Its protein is CASSVDSGQGANYGYTF.

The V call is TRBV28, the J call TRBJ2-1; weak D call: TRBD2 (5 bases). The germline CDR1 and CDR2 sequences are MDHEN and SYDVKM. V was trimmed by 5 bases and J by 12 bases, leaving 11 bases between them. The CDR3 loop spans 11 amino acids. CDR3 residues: CASSSPEGQFF. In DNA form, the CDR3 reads TGTGCCAGCAGTAGCCCCGAGGGGCAGTTCTTC.